This T cell receptor (beta chain) stems from a study of blood T cell repertoires in COVID-19 (TCRdb year 2020). Regarding the complete study: Collaborator samples came from the United States, Italy and Spain and covered acute and convalescent phases of COVID-19. The prospective study material was composed of cDNA or gDNA derived from T cells, B-cell-depleted T cells, or PBMCs. Subjects who had been exposed to COVID-19, were actively infected with it, or had recovered from it provided the deeply sampled blood TCRbeta repertoires that made up the dataset. The repertoires were made available in a free public database intended to serve as a resource for research on the immune response to SARS-CoV-2. The samples were drawn from two sources: the first 160 participants of the ongoing ImmuneRACE study, and over 1,000 subjects contributed by 6 global collaborators. A de-identified subject ID, COVID-19 status, age in years and sex were almost always included in the sample metadata. Where HLA class I and class II types were available, the types were taken from metadata supplied by the sample provider, not from assay-based typing. Overall study results and their limits: The quantity of clinical and demographic metadata differed by source and by participant and was supplied without curation.

Collaborating institutions collected whole blood in K2EDTA tubes following their own protocols. For TCRbeta analysis, collaborators shipped samples as frozen whole blood, isolated PBMCs, or DNA extracted from either of those sample types. About this clone: Which antigen it targets is not known. No much larger clonotype is one base removed from it; base qualities were not supplied.

From the cysteine through the phenylalanine, the CDR3 covers 14 amino acids. This entry keeps only the CDR3 DNA: 42 bases, framed from base 1. Relative to germline, V is missing 11 bases and J is missing 2 bases, with 7 bases of the junction outside any gene match. Taken from the germline V gene, the CDR1 and CDR2 loops are MNHEY and SVGAGI. TCRbeta CDR3 regions were amplified from genomic DNA using the immunoSEQ Assay, a bias-controlled multiplex PCR. The source study handled its data this way. The number of nucleated cells in each sample was estimated by amplification of reference gene primers within the assay. To quantify the absolute abundance of each unique TCRbeta CDR3 rearrangement, sequence reads were collapsed and filtered. For each sample, productive Simpson clonality was calculated as the square root of Simpson's diversity index over productive rearrangements. TCRdb provides this immuneACCESS table in a form limited to in-frame rearrangements. Some clones are lacking; in checked studies, under half of them reflect an unresolved V gene, and why the rest are absent is not known. The V and J calls and the clone size are those of that table, but D and trimming were determined from the DNA. The table for this sample lists approximately 210,000 clones; around four fifths of them were counted only once. Of the sample, about 2.5% is held by the ten largest clones.

The sequence derives from a woman aged 70 to 79 with active or convalescent COVID-19. The sample comprised peripheral blood. The chain was built from TRBV6-5 and TRBJ2-2; 8 junctional bases match TRBD1. The CDR3 corresponds to CAGRQGPNTGELFF. The DNA sequence is as follows: TGTGCCGGCCGACAGGGGCCCAACACCGGGGAGCTGTTTTTT.